The TCR beta chain under discussion was sequenced for a study of T cell repertoires in aging, cancer and after chemotherapy. Study information: The full dataset contained several million TCR reads.

The template was genomic DNA from peripheral blood, not RNA. The study's findings and limits: In each cancer cohort, median generation probability increased across chemotherapy, suggesting thymic output rebounded. In cancer patients, declining TCR diversity with age involved lost richness and lost evenness.

Points on this clonotype: Antigen specificity is unknown.

Germline V gene data show CDR1 as SGHNT and CDR2 as YYREEE (reference sequence). With 0 bases removed from V and 4 bases from J, the gap between germline ends came to 4 bases. The CDR3 has 12 amino acids. Rearranged V-D-J TRB sequences were amplified with a mixed TRB-A/B primer pool. MiXCR was run by TCRdb on the multiplex PCR reads, yielding one entry per CDR3 protein. The sample contains 1,500 to 2,500 distinct CDR3 sequences, around a quarter of which appear only once. V gene TRBV5-4 combines with J gene TRBJ1-1; no clear D. The receptor comes from a human donor in good health. The sequenced sample was blood. In nucleotides, the CDR3 is TGTGCCAGCAGCTTGGATGCCACTGAAGCTTTCTTT. This codes for CASSLDATEAFF.